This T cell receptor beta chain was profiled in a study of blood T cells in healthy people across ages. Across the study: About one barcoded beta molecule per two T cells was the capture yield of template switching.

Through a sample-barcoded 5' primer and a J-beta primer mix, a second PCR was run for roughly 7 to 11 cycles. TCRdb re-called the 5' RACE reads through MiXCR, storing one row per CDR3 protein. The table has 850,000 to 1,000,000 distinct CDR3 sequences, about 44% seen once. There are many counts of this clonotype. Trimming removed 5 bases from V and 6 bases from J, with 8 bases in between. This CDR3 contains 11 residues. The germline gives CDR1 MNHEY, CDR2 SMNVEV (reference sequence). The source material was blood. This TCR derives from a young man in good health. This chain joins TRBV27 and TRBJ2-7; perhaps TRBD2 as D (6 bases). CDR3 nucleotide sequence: TGTGCCAGCAGTCTTAGCGGCGAGCAGTACTTC. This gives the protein CASSLSGEQYF.